Below are 16 T cell receptor beta chains sequenced from a single sample in a study of neurological immune-mediated disorders. TCRdb used MiXCR to reprocess the 5' RACE reads, holding one entry per CDR3 protein. The sample lists 100,000 to 150,000 distinct CDR3 sequences, roughly 3.2% seen once, with over 1% in the top ten. Sequencing was done on a sample of PBMCs. Receptors were obtained from a woman in her 30s with multiple sclerosis.

This clonotype was counted many times. The genes are TRBV11-2 and TRBJ2-3; TRBD2 matches 7 bases. From germline, CDR1 is SGHAT and CDR2 FQNNGV. The CDR3 is 15 residues long. Unmatched junction bases numbered 9, after V lost 5 bases and J lost 4 bases. The CDR3 region has the DNA TGTGCCAGCAGCGAACGGGGGAGGGCCTCAGATACGCAGTATTTT. Encoded protein: CASSERGRASDTQYF.

This clonotype was recorded many times. V gene TRBV20-1 combines with J gene TRBJ1-2, with D tentatively TRBD1 (5 bases). V lost 0 bases and J 2 bases, leaving 16 bases between the germline ends. The CDR3 length is 16 residues. Germline V gene lookup returns CDR1 DFQATT and CDR2 SNEGSKA (reference sequence). The CDR3, as DNA: TGCAGTGCTAGAGATCAATCGTTGACAGCAAACTATGGCTACACCTTC. Its translation: CSARDQSLTANYGYTF.

This clonotype was recorded at least ten times. The chain links TRBV4-1 to TRBJ1-6; 7 bases match TRBD1. Germline CDR1 is MGHRA and CDR2 is YSYEKL. The CDR3 loop spans 17 amino acids. With 1 base clipped from V and 8 bases from J, the junction kept 11 bases outside the gene matches. CDR3 sequence: CASSQGGTGTADSPLHF. As DNA, the CDR3 is TGCGCCAGCAGCCAAGGAGGAACCGGGACAGCCGATTCACCCCTCCACTTT.

This clonotype was detected ten times or more. Because the CDR3 is missing its conserved closing phenylalanine or tryptophan, this is likely a read error. It is unclear where the CDR3 begins or ends on the DNA, so no DNA is shown, and the CDR3 is as TCRdb lists it. The V and J genes are TRBV20-1 and TRBJ2-7; whether TRBD2, the table's D call, matches the DNA was not checked. The CDR3 has 9 amino acids, counting both end residues. Per the germline V gene, CDR1 is DFQATT and CDR2 is SNEGSKA (reference sequence). The CDR3 loop is CSASRGEQI.

This clonotype was seen only once. The chain couples TRBV6-6 to TRBJ1-1; TRBD1 agrees at 8 bases. CDR3 length: 14 amino acids. V lost 6 bases and J lost 3; bases outside the gene matches: 6. Germline CDR1 MNHNY, CDR2 SVGAGI (reference sequence). The CDR3 bases are TGTGCCAGCAGAGACAGGGGTTATGACACTGAAGCTTTCTTT. This sequence encodes CASRDRGYDTEAFF.

This clonotype has ten or more counts. This chain connects TRBV20-1 to TRBJ2-5; 7 bases line up with TRBD1. The CDR3 totals 14 residues. J lost 2 bases, V lost 2 bases, and 5 bases had no gene match. Germline V gene lookup returns CDR1 DFQATT and CDR2 SNEGSKA (reference sequence). The CDR3 here is CSARKGTAQETQYF. The CDR3 DNA reads TGCAGTGCTAGAAAGGGGACAGCACAAGAGACCCAGTACTTC.

J is TRBJ1-1 and V is TRBV3-1; no clear D. The CDR3 length is 14 residues. Trimming pared 1 base from V and 1 base from J, leaving 7 bases between. CDR1 LGHDT and CDR2 YNNKEL come from the germline V gene (reference sequence). The CDR3 coding sequence is TGTGCCAGCAGCCAAGGGAGGGAGAACACTGAAGCTTTCTTT. Translation: CASSQGRENTEAFF.

This clonotype came up many times. The chain employs TRBV3-1 and TRBJ2-7, with unresolved D. Germline V gene lookup returns CDR1 LGHDT and CDR2 YNNKEL (reference sequence). The germline V and J ends were trimmed by 4 bases and 0 bases, with 13 bases remaining between them. This CDR3 comprises 15 residues. CDR3 region: CASSLSTRSSYEQYF. The DNA of the CDR3 is TGTGCCAGCAGCCTTTCGACTCGGAGCTCCTACGAGCAGTACTTC.

With regard to this clonotype: A much larger clone lies one base from this, so it may be a read error. This chain connects TRBV11-2 to TRBJ2-3; no reliable D call. The CDR3 is 14 amino acids. From germline, CDR1 is SGHAT and CDR2 FQNNGV. The CDR3 DNA follows: TGTGCCAGCAGCTTTGTGTACGGGCCAGATACGAAGTATTTT. Amino acid sequence: CASSFVYGPDTKYF. The full variable domain, its missing parts supplied by reference TRBV11-2 and TRBJ2-3, is EAGVAQSPRYKIIEKRQSVAFWCNPISGHATLYWYQQILGQGPKLLIQFQNNGVVDDSQLPKDRFSAERLKGVDSTLKIQPAKLEDSAVYLCASSFVYGPDTKYFGPGTRLTVL.

This clonotype has at least ten counts. The gene calls are TRBV5-1 and TRBJ1-4; D unclear. In germline, CDR1 is SGHRS, CDR2 YFSETQ. V shed 4 bases and J shed 8 bases, with 21 bases lying between them. The CDR3 is made up of 16 amino acids. CDR3 sequence: CASSSRPLASREKLFF. In DNA form, the CDR3 reads TGCGCCAGCAGCAGTAGACCCCTAGCCTCGCGGGAAAAACTGTTTTTT.

This clonotype occurred many times. This chain connects TRBV24-1 to TRBJ2-1, with 11 bases lining up with TRBD2. The germline CDR1 and CDR2 sequences are KGHDR and SFDVKD. CDR3 size: 16 residues. J was trimmed by 3 bases and V by 4 bases; bases with no gene match: 4. The CDR3 spells CATSDSGTSGYNEQFF. The CDR3 DNA follows: TGTGCCACCAGTGACTCAGGGACTAGCGGCTACAATGAGCAGTTCTTC.

There are many counts of this clonotype. The genes are TRBV5-5 and TRBJ2-1, with D perhaps matching TRBD1 (6 bases). Per the germline V gene, CDR1 is SGHKS and CDR2 is YYEKEE (reference sequence). The CDR3 runs 14 residues. Trimming shortened V by 0 bases and J by 5 bases, and 9 bases separated the two germline ends. Written as DNA, the CDR3 is TGTGCCAGCAGCTTGGGGACAGTGAACAATGAGCAGTTCTTC. This gives the protein CASSLGTVNNEQFF.

This clonotype was seen at least ten times. The chain uses TRBV5-5 and TRBJ2-4; either TRBD1 or TRBD2 may fit D (6 bases each). CDR1 SGHKS and CDR2 YYEKEE come from the germline V gene (reference sequence). The length of the CDR3 is 13 residues. V lost 0 bases and J lost 13, with 14 bases in between. CDR3 nucleotides: TGTGCCAGCAGCTTGGCCTTAGGGGGGCGGCAGTACTTC. It yields the protein CASSLALGGRQYF.

This clonotype was recorded many times. The V gene is TRBV7-8, the J gene TRBJ2-1, with no clear D. Germline CDR1 and CDR2: SGHVS and FQNEAQ. Trimming removed 5 bases at V and 1 base at J, with 21 bases between. The CDR3 runs to 18 residues. The CDR3: CASSEYRTNSVSYNEQFF. The CDR3 DNA reads TGTGCCAGCAGCGAATATCGTACGAACTCAGTATCCTACAATGAGCAGTTCTTC.

This clonotype was recorded at least ten times. The chain recombines TRBV20-1 with TRBJ2-1, with 11 bases matching TRBD2. Looked up from germline, CDR1 is DFQATT and CDR2 is SNEGSKA (reference sequence). The CDR3 is 17 amino acids. The V and J ends lost 1 base and 7 bases, in that order; junction bases with no gene match: 12. CDR3 nucleotides: TGCAGTGCTAGAGCCCCCCCGACTAGCGGGGCTGGAAATGAGCAGTTCTTC. Residues: CSARAPPTSGAGNEQFF.

The table lists this clonotype with many counts. The chain carries TRBV20-1 and TRBJ1-6, with 9 positions matching TRBD1. The length of the CDR3 is 13 residues. From germline, CDR1 is DFQATT and CDR2 SNEGSKA (reference sequence). Trimming at V came to 6 bases and at J to 9 bases, leaving 6 bases not matched to a gene. The CDR3 spells CSAQQGAISPLHF. For the CDR3, the DNA is TGCAGTGCCCAACAGGGGGCGATTTCACCCCTCCACTTT.